These 16 T cell receptor beta chains originate from one sample sequenced in a study of vaccination and CD4 T cells after COVID-19. Sequenced with the Oncomine TCR Beta short-read assay was DNA taken from cultured CD4+ T cells. MiXCR was run by TCRdb on the PCR reads, yielding one entry per CDR3 protein. The sample yields around 17,000 distinct CDR3 sequences, about 39% seen once. Sample treatment: approximately nine-day PBMC culture with coronavirus spike peptide pools or control peptides (ViraFEST assay). The antigens for these receptors are not known. Sample: CD4+ T cells from blood, cultured in vitro. Every receptor here comes from a human donor who had recovered from COVID-19.

The rearrangement joins TRBV6-2 or TRBV6-3 to TRBJ2-7; TRBD2 aligns across 8 bases. There are 16 residues in the CDR3. Unmatched junction bases numbered 11, after V lost 3 bases and J lost 4 bases. Germline V lookup: CDR1 MNHEY, CDR2 SVGEGT. CDR3 region: CASSYEVSGRWYEQYF. CDR3 sequence (DNA): TGTGCCAGCAGTTATGAGGTCAGCGGGAGATGGTACGAGCAGTACTTC.

The rearrangement links TRBV19 to TRBJ1-5, with 8 bases lining up with TRBD1. Germline-derived CDR1 and CDR2 are LNHDA and SQIVND (reference sequence). V was pared by 5 bases and J by 6 bases, with 6 bases of the junction left unmatched. The CDR3 covers 14 residues. CDR3 amino acids: CASSGSGGLQPQHF. The CDR3 nucleotides read TGTGCCAGTAGTGGGTCAGGGGGCCTTCAGCCCCAGCATTTT.

The sample holds a few counts of this clonotype. The CDR3 DNA follows: TGTGCCAGCACTCTGACTACAGCAGATACGCAGTATTTT. This gives the protein CASTLTTADTQYF. The chain joins TRBV6-1 to TRBJ2-3; TRBD2 is a possible D gene (5 bases). The CDR3 spans 13 residues. Trimming pared 7 bases from V and 4 bases from J, leaving 12 bases between. The germline V gene has CDR1 MNHNS and CDR2 SASEGT.

This rearrangement joins TRBV6-4 to TRBJ2-3; 9 bases fit TRBD2. Germline trimming cut 3 bases from V and 5 bases from J; bases unmatched to any gene: 9. This CDR3 spans 16 amino acids. From germline, CDR1 is MRHNA and CDR2 SNTAGT. The CDR3 nucleotides read TGTGCCAGCAGTGAACATAGCGGGAGCGGGGGAGATACGCAGTATTTT. Translating gives CASSEHSGSGGDTQYF.

The CDR3 bases are TGCAGTGCCCCGGGACTAGCGGGAGAATTGAGCACAGATACGCAGTATTTT. This encodes CSAPGLAGELSTDTQYF. The rearrangement links TRBV20-1 to TRBJ2-3, with TRBD2 identical over 14 bases. Germline V lookup: CDR1 DFQATT, CDR2 SNEGSKA (reference sequence). This CDR3 is built from 17 residues. V trimming: 6 bases; J trimming: 0 bases; junction bases outside the gene matches: 8.

The chain combines TRBV19 with TRBJ2-1; no clear D gene. Trimming stripped 3 bases from V and 7 bases from J, with 10 bases between. CDR3 size: 13 residues. Germline V gene sequence: CDR1 LNHDA, CDR2 SQIVND (reference sequence). The CDR3 loop is CASSILLGNEQFF. The CDR3 DNA reads TGTGCCAGTAGTATTCTCCTAGGGAATGAGCAGTTCTTC.

The chain has TRBV6-1 and TRBJ2-1, with 10 positions matching TRBD2. The CDR3 is 15 residues long. The trim removed 4 bases at V and 3 bases at J, leaving 3 bases unmatched. Germline V gene lookup returns CDR1 MNHNS and CDR2 SASEGT. CDR3 sequence: CASSAVAGGYNEQFF. CDR3 in DNA: TGTGCCAGCAGTGCTGTAGCGGGGGGCTACAATGAGCAGTTCTTC.

The genes are TRBV28 and TRBJ2-7, with TRBD1 matching over 11 bases. The germline CDR1 and CDR2 sequences are MDHEN and SYDVKM. The CDR3 spans 15 residues. Trimming cost V 6 bases and J 3 bases; bases outside gene matches: 7. The CDR3 coding sequence is TGTGCCAGCAGCGAACCGGGACAGGGGGGCTACGAGCAGTACTTC. It translates to CASSEPGQGGYEQYF.

The chain uses TRBV6-1 and TRBJ1-5; no definite D call. V dropped 6 bases and J dropped 2 bases, with 8 bases sitting between them. The germline gives CDR1 MNHNS, CDR2 SASEGT. The CDR3 totals 13 residues. The CDR3 sequence: CASSADGNQPQHF. The CDR3 DNA reads TGTGCCAGCAGCGCGGATGGCAATCAGCCCCAGCATTTT.

Only a few counts were recorded for this clonotype. This chain joins TRBV20-1 and TRBJ2-5; possibly TRBD1 or TRBD2 for D (5 bases each). CDR3 size: 13 residues. The V gene's germline CDR1 is DFQATT and CDR2 SNEGSKA (reference sequence). V lost 1 base and J lost 1, with 7 bases in between. The CDR3 protein is CSARGGVQETQYF. CDR3 DNA: TGCAGTGCTAGAGGAGGGGTCCAAGAGACCCAGTACTTC.

The V gene is TRBV27, the J gene TRBJ1-1; tentatively, D is TRBD1 (6 bases). The CDR3 is 13 residues long. From germline, CDR1 is MNHEY and CDR2 SMNVEV (reference sequence). V dropped 8 bases and J dropped 1 base, with 11 bases sitting between them. The CDR3 spells CASGQQGNTEAFF. The CDR3 nucleotides are TGTGCCAGCGGTCAACAGGGGAACACTGAAGCTTTCTTT.

V gene TRBV6-1 combines with J gene TRBJ1-3; possibly TRBD1 for D (6 bases). CDR1 and CDR2 from the germline V gene are MNHNS and SASEGT. The V end lost 6 bases, the J end lost 1 base, and 22 bases lay between the germline ends. This CDR3 contains 18 residues. CDR3 nucleotides: TGTGCCAGCAGGGGCCTAGGCAGGGGATATGAATCTGGAAACACCATATATTTT. It specifies CASRGLGRGYESGNTIYF.

This clonotype was detected only a few times. CDR3 protein: CASSFNANNEQFF. CDR3 in DNA: TGTGCCAGCTCATTCAACGCTAACAATGAGCAGTTCTTC. The rearrangement joins TRBV18 to TRBJ2-1; no firm D call. This CDR3 contains 13 residues. The germline CDR1 and CDR2 sequences are KGHSH and LQKENI. The V and J ends lost 5 bases and 5 bases respectively, with 10 bases between them.

The chain links TRBV24-1 to TRBJ2-3; D not resolved. This CDR3 has 14 residues. Per the germline V gene, CDR1 is KGHDR and CDR2 is SFDVKD. V lost 7 bases, J lost 6 bases, and 16 bases lay in between. CDR3 bases: TGTGCCACCAGATCAGACATCCCGTCTGATACGCAGTATTTT. Protein product: CATRSDIPSDTQYF.

This chain joins TRBV19 and TRBJ2-7; 10 bases match TRBD1. This CDR3 spans 18 amino acids. The V gene end was trimmed by 4 bases and the J gene end by 5 bases; junction bases not matched to a gene: 17. Per germline, CDR1 LNHDA and CDR2 SQIVND (reference sequence). Here the CDR3 reads CASSTLPRDRGFIDEQYF. CDR3 in DNA: TGTGCCAGTAGTACGTTACCCCGGGACAGGGGATTTATCGACGAGCAGTACTTC.

This clonotype occurred a few times. V gene TRBV6-2 or TRBV6-3 combines with J gene TRBJ2-5; 7 bases are shared with TRBD1. The CDR3 spans 15 residues. Germline-derived CDR1 and CDR2 are MNHEY and SVGEGT. J gave up 4 bases and V 6 bases, and 11 bases lay outside the gene matches. The CDR3 coding sequence is TGTGCCAGCAGGGAACAGGGGCCGTCGGTAGAGACCCAGTACTTC. Its protein is CASREQGPSVETQYF.